This T cell receptor beta chain stems from a study of blood T cell repertoires in COVID-19 (TCRdb year 2020). Context from the whole study: Collaborator samples came from the United States, Italy and Spain and covered acute and convalescent phases of COVID-19. The dataset comprised deeply sampled blood TCRbeta repertoires from subjects exposed to, actively infected with, or recovered from COVID-19. Samples were obtained from the ongoing ImmuneRACE study (first 160 participants) and from some 1,300 subjects provided by 6 global collaborators. Sample metadata almost always included a de-identified subject ID, COVID-19 status, age in years and sex. Where HLA class I and class II types were available, the types were taken from metadata supplied by the sample provider, not from assay-based typing. The repertoires were released in a freely available public database intended as a resource for research on the immune response to SARS-CoV-2. The prospective study material was composed of cDNA or gDNA derived from T cells, B-cell-depleted T cells, or PBMCs.

TCRbeta CDR3 regions were amplified from genomic DNA using the immunoSEQ Assay, a bias-controlled multiplex PCR. As for how the authors treated the data: The number of nucleated cells in each sample was estimated from the amplification of reference gene primers within the assay. Sequence reads were collapsed and filtered to measure the absolute abundance of every unique TCRbeta CDR3 rearrangement. For each sample, productive Simpson clonality was calculated by taking the square root of Simpson's diversity index across productive rearrangements. What TCRdb holds here is the immuneACCESS table cut down to in-frame rearrangements. Part of the clones is not present; checked against another copy, under half of the missing clones reflect an unresolved V gene, and the others are unexplained. V, J and clone size are those of that table, while D and trimming were read from the DNA. This sample holds about 36,000 clones; approximately 78% were observed only once. The top ten clones comprise 33% of the sample.

Notes on this clone: Its binding antigen is unknown. Base qualities were left out, and no much larger clone turns up one base away.

Study-wide findings and limitations: The amount of clinical and demographic metadata varied by source and participant and was provided uncurated.

The germline V gene yields WSHSY for CDR1 and SAAADI for CDR2. V was cut back by 4 bases and J by 1 base, leaving a gap of 7 bases between them. The CDR3 numbers 13 residues from cysteine through phenylalanine. Solely the CDR3 DNA is kept, with 39 bases framed from the first base. Each collaborating institution followed its own protocols to collect whole blood in K2EDTA tubes. For TCRbeta analysis, collaborators shipped samples in one of three forms: frozen whole blood, isolated PBMCs, or DNA extracted from either of those sample types. This clonotype originated in a man aged 55 to 70 with acute or convalescent COVID-19. The sequenced sample was peripheral blood. Recombination linked TRBV10-2 to TRBJ1-1, with a tentative D gene TRBD1 over 5 matching bases. The DNA sequence follows: TGCGCCAGCAGTGGGAGGGGGAACACTGAAGCTTTCTTT. Its product reads: CASSGRGNTEAFF.